Listed below are T cell receptor beta chains from one sample, sequenced in a study of shared clonotypes between healthy human individuals. The table came from immunoSEQ multiplex PCR; TCRdb's copy has only in-frame clones and leaves some out. The data show about 2.4 million clones, around nine tenths seen once. The material sequenced was naive CD4+ T cells sorted from blood. Every receptor here comes from a man aged 18 to 30 in good health. Each CDR3 is given with its conserved first and last residue. Each record gives: J gene, D gene, V gene, clone size, CDR3 DNA, CDR3 protein. A D gene is named only where the DNA matches it firmly. Clone size, where shown, is once, few, many, or a class for clones that have expanded.

J gene: TRBJ2-5; D gene: NA; V gene: TRBV10-3; clone size: NA; CDR3 DNA: TGTGCCATCTCCCAGCCCCCAGAGACCCAGTACTTC; CDR3 protein: CAISQPPETQYF
J gene: TRBJ2-2; D gene: NA; V gene: TRBV7-3; clone size: NA; CDR3 DNA: TGTGCCAGCAGCTTAGCCTCCGGGGTGCACACCGGGGAGCTGTTTTTT; CDR3 protein: CASSLASGVHTGELFF
J gene: TRBJ1-1; D gene: TRBD1; V gene: TRBV4-1; clone size: NA; CDR3 DNA: TGCGCCAGCAGCCTAGGACCGACAGGGAGGTACACTGAAGCTTTCTTT; CDR3 protein: CASSLGPTGRYTEAFF
J gene: TRBJ2-7; D gene: TRBD1; V gene: TRBV6-6; clone size: NA; CDR3 DNA: TGTGCCAGCAGTTACTCCGGGACAGGTACCTACGAGCAGTACTTC; CDR3 protein: CASSYSGTGTYEQYF
J gene: TRBJ1-2; D gene: TRBD1; V gene: TRBV5-4; clone size: NA; CDR3 DNA: TGTGCCAGCAGCTCCGCGGGACAGGGTATGCGTGGCTACACCTTC; CDR3 protein: CASSSAGQGMRGYTF
J gene: TRBJ2-1; D gene: NA; V gene: TRBV4-1; clone size: NA; CDR3 DNA: TGCGCCAGCAGCCAAGACGGGGCAGCTGGCTCCTACAATGAGCAGTTCTTC; CDR3 protein: CASSQDGAAGSYNEQFF
J gene: TRBJ2-4; D gene: TRBD2; V gene: TRBV5-1; clone size: NA; CDR3 DNA: TGCGCCAGCAGCCAGCCGGGACTAGCGGGTGGGGGGACCAAAAACATTCAGTACTTC; CDR3 protein: CASSQPGLAGGGTKNIQYF
J gene: TRBJ2-2; D gene: NA; V gene: TRBV28; clone size: NA; CDR3 DNA: TGTGCCAGCACCAAACCCGGGACCATTTTTACCGGGGAGCTGTTTTTT; CDR3 protein: CASTKPGTIFTGELFF
J gene: TRBJ2-1; D gene: TRBD2; V gene: TRBV10-1; clone size: NA; CDR3 DNA: TGCGCCAGCAGCCTAGCGGGGGCCGGGGGTGAGCAGTTCTTC; CDR3 protein: CASSLAGAGGEQFF
J gene: TRBJ1-2; D gene: TRBD1; V gene: TRBV19; clone size: NA; CDR3 DNA: TGTGCCAGTATGAGGACAGGCCGACCCGTCTATGGCTACACCTTC; CDR3 protein: CASMRTGRPVYGYTF
J gene: TRBJ2-5; D gene: TRBD2; V gene: TRBV5-4; clone size: NA; CDR3 DNA: TGTGCCAGCAGCCCGGGACTAGCGGGAGAGACCCAGTACTTC; CDR3 protein: CASSPGLAGETQYF
J gene: TRBJ2-5; D gene: TRBD2; V gene: TRBV9; clone size: once; CDR3 DNA: TGTGCCAGCAGCATGGGACTAGCGGGAGCCTGGGAGACCCAGTACTTC; CDR3 protein: CASSMGLAGAWETQYF
J gene: TRBJ2-7; D gene: NA; V gene: TRBV5-4; clone size: NA; CDR3 DNA: TGTGCCAGCAGCTTGACCAACCGTTTGAGGGACGAGCAGTACTTC; CDR3 protein: CASSLTNRLRDEQYF
J gene: TRBJ2-7; D gene: TRBD1; V gene: TRBV18; clone size: NA; CDR3 DNA: TGTGCCAGCTCACCCTCTCCTATCTCTGGGACAGGGGTTTCCTACGAGCAGTACTTC; CDR3 protein: CASSPSPISGTGVSYEQYF
J gene: TRBJ2-3; D gene: NA; V gene: TRBV4-1; clone size: NA; CDR3 DNA: TGCGCCAGCAGCCTGGGGGGACGGGACACCTCGCAGTATTTT; CDR3 protein: CASSLGGRDTSQYF
J gene: TRBJ1-5; D gene: NA; V gene: TRBV19; clone size: NA; CDR3 DNA: TGTGCCAGTAGTATAGATCGTGGCAGCAATCAGCCCCAGCATTTT; CDR3 protein: CASSIDRGSNQPQHF
J gene: TRBJ1-1; D gene: TRBD1; V gene: TRBV7-2; clone size: NA; CDR3 DNA: TGTGCCAGCAGCACGAGGGACAGGGGTACTGAAGCTTTCTTT; CDR3 protein: CASSTRDRGTEAFF
J gene: TRBJ1-1; D gene: NA; V gene: TRBV19; clone size: NA; CDR3 DNA: TGTGCCAGTACGAGGGATAAGAGGATAACCACTGAAGCTTTCTTT; CDR3 protein: CASTRDKRITTEAFF
J gene: TRBJ2-2; D gene: NA; V gene: TRBV9; clone size: NA; CDR3 DNA: TGTGCCAGCAGCGTATCAGGGGGAGGGTTGAACACCGGGGAGCTGTTTTTT; CDR3 protein: CASSVSGGGLNTGELFF
J gene: TRBJ1-2; D gene: NA; V gene: TRBV10-3; clone size: NA; CDR3 DNA: TGTGCCATCAGTGAGTCTCAGGGGACTAACTATGGCTACACCTTC; CDR3 protein: CAISESQGTNYGYTF
J gene: TRBJ2-5; D gene: NA; V gene: TRBV6-1; clone size: NA; CDR3 DNA: TGTGCCAGCAGTGAGAGGAGAGAGACCCAGTACTTC; CDR3 protein: CASSERRETQYF
J gene: TRBJ2-2; D gene: NA; V gene: TRBV7-7; clone size: NA; CDR3 DNA: TGTGCTAGCAGCTTGTTAGCCACCGGGGAGCTGTTTTTT; CDR3 protein: CASSLLATGELFF
J gene: TRBJ1-5; D gene: NA; V gene: TRBV12-5; clone size: NA; CDR3 DNA: TGTGCTAGCGGAATAAGCAATCAGCCCCAGCATTTT; CDR3 protein: CASGISNQPQHF
J gene: TRBJ2-7; D gene: TRBD2; V gene: TRBV6-5; clone size: NA; CDR3 DNA: TGTGCCAGCAGCCAAGCGGGAGTTACCTACGAGCAGTACTTC; CDR3 protein: CASSQAGVTYEQYF
J gene: TRBJ1-1; D gene: TRBD1; V gene: TRBV18; clone size: NA; CDR3 DNA: TGTGCCAGCTCACCACGGCAGGGGGTCACTGAAGCTTTCTTT; CDR3 protein: CASSPRQGVTEAFF
J gene: TRBJ2-2; D gene: NA; V gene: TRBV5-1; clone size: NA; CDR3 DNA: TGCGCCAGCAGCCCTCCGGAGACAGACACCGGGGAGCTGTTTTTT; CDR3 protein: CASSPPETDTGELFF
J gene: TRBJ2-1; D gene: TRBD1; V gene: TRBV2; clone size: once; CDR3 DNA: TGTGCCAGCGAGATAGGGGGCGCGGGGCAGTTCTTC; CDR3 protein: CASEIGGAGQFF
J gene: TRBJ1-2; D gene: TRBD1; V gene: TRBV2; clone size: NA; CDR3 DNA: TGTGCCAGCAGGAGCCCGGGACAGGGGGATGGCTACACCTTC; CDR3 protein: CASRSPGQGDGYTF
J gene: TRBJ2-7; D gene: TRBD1; V gene: TRBV18; clone size: NA; CDR3 DNA: TGTGCCAGCTCACCAGGACAGGAAAATGAGCAGTACTTC; CDR3 protein: CASSPGQENEQYF
J gene: TRBJ2-7; D gene: NA; V gene: TRBV9; clone size: NA; CDR3 DNA: TGTGCCAGCAGCCTCCGTGGTGACGGGGAGTCTTACGAGCAGTACTTC; CDR3 protein: CASSLRGDGESYEQYF